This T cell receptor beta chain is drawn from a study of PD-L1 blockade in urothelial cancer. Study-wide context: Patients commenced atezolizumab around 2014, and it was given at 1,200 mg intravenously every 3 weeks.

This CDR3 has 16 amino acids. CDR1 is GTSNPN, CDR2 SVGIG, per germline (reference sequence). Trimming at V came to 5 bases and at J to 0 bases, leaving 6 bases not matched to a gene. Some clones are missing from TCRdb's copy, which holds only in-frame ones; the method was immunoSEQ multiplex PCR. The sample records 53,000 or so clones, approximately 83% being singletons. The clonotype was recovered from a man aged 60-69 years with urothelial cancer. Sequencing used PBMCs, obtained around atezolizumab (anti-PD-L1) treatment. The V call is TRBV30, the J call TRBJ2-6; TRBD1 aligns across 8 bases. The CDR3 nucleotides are TGTGCCTGGGCCCTAACAGGGGGCTCTGGGGCCAACGTCCTGACTTTC. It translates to CAWALTGGSGANVLTF.